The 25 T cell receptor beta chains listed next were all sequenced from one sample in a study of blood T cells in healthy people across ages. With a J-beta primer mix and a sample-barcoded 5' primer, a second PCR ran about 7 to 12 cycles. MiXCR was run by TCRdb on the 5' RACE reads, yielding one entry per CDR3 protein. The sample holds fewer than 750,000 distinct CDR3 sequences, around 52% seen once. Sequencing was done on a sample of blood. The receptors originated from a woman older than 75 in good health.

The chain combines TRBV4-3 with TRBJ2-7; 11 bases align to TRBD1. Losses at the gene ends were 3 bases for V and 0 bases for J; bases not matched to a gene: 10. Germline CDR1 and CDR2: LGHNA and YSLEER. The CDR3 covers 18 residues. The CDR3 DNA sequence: TGCGCCAGCAGCCAGACGGGTGACGGGACAGGGGGCTCCTACGAGCAGTACTTC. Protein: CASSQTGDGTGGSYEQYF.

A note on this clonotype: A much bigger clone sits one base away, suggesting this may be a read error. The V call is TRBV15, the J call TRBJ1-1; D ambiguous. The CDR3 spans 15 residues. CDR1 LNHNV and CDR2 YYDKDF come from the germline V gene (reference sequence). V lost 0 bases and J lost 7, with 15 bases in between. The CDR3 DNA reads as TGTGCCACCAGCAGAGATGAAGGATATAGCGGTGAAGCTTTCTTT. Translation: CATSRDEGYSGEAFF.

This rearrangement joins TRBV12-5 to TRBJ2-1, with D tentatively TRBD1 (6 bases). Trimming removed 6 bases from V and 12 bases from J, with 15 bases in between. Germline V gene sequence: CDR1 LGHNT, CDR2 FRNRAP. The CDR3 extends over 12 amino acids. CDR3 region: CASGNGQSRQFF. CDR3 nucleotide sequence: TGTGCTAGTGGAAACGGACAGTCCAGGCAGTTCTTC.

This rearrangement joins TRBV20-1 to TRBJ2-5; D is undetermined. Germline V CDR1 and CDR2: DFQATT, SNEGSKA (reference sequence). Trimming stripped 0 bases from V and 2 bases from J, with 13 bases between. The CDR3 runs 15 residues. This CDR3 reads CSARDGAYVQETQYF. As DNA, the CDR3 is TGCAGTGCTAGAGATGGAGCCTATGTTCAAGAGACCCAGTACTTC.

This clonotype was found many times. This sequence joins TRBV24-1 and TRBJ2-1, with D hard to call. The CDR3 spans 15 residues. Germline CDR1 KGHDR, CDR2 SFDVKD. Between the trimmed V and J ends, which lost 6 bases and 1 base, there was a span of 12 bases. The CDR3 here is CATSRADLSYNEQFF. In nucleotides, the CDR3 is TGTGCCACCAGTAGAGCAGACCTATCCTACAATGAGCAGTTCTTC.

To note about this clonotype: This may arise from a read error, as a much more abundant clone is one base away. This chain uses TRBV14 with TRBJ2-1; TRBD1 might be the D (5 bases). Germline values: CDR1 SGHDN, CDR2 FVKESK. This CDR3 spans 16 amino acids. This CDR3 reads CASSQRRTSSCNEQFF. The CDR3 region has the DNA TGTGCCAGCAGCCAACGAAGGACAAGCTCCTGCAATGAGCAGTTCTTC.

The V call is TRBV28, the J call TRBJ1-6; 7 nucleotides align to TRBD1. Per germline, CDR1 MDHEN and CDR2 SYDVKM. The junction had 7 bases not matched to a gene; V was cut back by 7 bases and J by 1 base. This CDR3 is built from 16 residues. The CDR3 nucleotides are TGTGCCAGCACCCAGACAGGGTGGTCCTATAATTCACCCCTCCACTTT. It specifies CASTQTGWSYNSPLHF.

In DNA form, the CDR3 reads TGTGCCAGCGGCGCAGGACAGGGGGCCTCCGGAAACACCATATATTTT. This translates into CASGAGQGASGNTIYF. The chain links TRBV6-6 to TRBJ1-3; 11 bases are shared with TRBD1. Unmatched junction bases numbered 10, after V lost 8 bases and J lost 4 bases. The CDR3 totals 16 residues. Germline V gene sequence: CDR1 MNHNY, CDR2 SVGAGI (reference sequence).

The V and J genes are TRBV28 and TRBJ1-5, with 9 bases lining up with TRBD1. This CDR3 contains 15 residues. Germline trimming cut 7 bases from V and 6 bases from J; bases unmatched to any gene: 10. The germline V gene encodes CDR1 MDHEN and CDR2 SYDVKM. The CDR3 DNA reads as TGTGCCAGCACCACATCCGGGACAGGGAGTCAGCCCCAGCATTTT. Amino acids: CASTTSGTGSQPQHF.

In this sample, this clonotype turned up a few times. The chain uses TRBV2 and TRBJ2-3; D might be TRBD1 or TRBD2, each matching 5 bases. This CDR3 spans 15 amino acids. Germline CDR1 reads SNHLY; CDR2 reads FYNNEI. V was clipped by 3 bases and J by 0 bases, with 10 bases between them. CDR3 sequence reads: CASSDGAASTDTQYF. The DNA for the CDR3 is TGTGCCAGCAGTGACGGGGCGGCTAGCACAGATACGCAGTATTTT.

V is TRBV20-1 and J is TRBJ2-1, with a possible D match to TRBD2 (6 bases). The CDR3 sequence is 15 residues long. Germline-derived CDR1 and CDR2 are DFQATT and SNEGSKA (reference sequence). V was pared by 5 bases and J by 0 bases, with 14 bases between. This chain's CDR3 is CSALPGLSSYNEQFF. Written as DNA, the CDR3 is TGCAGTGCTTTACCGGGACTTAGCTCCTACAATGAGCAGTTCTTC.

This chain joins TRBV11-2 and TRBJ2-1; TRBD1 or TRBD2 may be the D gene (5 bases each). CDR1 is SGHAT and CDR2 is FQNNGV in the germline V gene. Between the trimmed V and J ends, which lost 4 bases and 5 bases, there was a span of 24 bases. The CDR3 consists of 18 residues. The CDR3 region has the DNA TGTGCCAGCAGCTCTCAGCGTTTACGTGGGGGAGCTAACAATGAGCAGTTCTTC. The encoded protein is CASSSQRLRGGANNEQFF.

This CDR3 is CASSQISGEGQFF. The CDR3 DNA follows: TGTGCCAGCAGCCAAATATCCGGCGAAGGGCAGTTCTTC. This rearrangement joins TRBV3-1 to TRBJ2-1; D unresolved. CDR1 and CDR2 (germline): LGHDT, YNNKEL (reference sequence). V lost 2 bases to trimming and J lost 12 bases, with 14 bases between them. This CDR3 region has 13 residues.

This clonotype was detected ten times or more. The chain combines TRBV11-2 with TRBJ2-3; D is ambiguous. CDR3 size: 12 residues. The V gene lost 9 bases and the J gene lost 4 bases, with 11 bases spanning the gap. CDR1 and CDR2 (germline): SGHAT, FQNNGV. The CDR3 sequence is CASAAEADTQYF. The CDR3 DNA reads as TGTGCCAGTGCGGCGGAAGCAGATACGCAGTATTTT.

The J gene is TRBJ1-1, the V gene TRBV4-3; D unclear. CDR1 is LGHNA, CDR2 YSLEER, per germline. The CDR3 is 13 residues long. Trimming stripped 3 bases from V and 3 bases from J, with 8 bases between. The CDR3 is CASSQEIYTEAFF. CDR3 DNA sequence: TGCGCCAGCAGCCAGGAAATTTACACTGAAGCTTTCTTT.

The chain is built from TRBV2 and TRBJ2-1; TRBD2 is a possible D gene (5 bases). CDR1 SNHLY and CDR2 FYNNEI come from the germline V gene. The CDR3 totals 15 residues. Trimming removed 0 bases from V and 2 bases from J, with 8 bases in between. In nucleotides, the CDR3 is TGTGCCAGCAGTGAAGCGGGGAGAGCCTACAATGAGCAGTTCTTC. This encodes CASSEAGRAYNEQFF.

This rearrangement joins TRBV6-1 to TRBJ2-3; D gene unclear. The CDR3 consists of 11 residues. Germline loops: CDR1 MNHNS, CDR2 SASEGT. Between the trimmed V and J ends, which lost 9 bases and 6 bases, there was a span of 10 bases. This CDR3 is CASQLGDTQYF. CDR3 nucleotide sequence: TGTGCCAGTCAACTCGGGGATACGCAGTATTTT.

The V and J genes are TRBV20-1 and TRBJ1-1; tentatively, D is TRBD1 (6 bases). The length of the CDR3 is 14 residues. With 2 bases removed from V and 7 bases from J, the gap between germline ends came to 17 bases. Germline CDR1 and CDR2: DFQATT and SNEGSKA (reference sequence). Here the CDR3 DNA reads TGCAGTGCTAGACCAACAGGGTCATATGGTGAAGCTTTCTTT. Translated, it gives CSARPTGSYGEAFF.

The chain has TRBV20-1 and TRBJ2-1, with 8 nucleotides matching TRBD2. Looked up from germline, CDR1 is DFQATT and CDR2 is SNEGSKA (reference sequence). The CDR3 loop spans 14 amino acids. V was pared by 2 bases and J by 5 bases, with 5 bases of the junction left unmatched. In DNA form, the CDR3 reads TGCAGTGCTAGATCGGGACTAGGGGACAATGAGCAGTTCTTC. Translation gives CSARSGLGDNEQFF.

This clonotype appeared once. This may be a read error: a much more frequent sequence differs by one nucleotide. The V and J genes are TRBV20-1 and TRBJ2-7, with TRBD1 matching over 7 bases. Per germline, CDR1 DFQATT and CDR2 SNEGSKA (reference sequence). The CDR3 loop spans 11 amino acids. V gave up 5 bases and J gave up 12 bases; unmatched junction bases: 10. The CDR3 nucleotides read TGCAGTGCTGGCCGACAGGGTGCTCGGTACTTC. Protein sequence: CSAGRQGARYF.

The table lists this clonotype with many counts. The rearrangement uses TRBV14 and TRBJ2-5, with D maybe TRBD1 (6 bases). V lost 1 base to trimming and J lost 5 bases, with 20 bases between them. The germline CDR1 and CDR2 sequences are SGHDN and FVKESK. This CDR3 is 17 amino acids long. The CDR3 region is CASSQVAFTGNWETQYF. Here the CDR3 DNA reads TGTGCCAGCAGCCAAGTAGCCTTCACAGGGAATTGGGAGACCCAGTACTTC.

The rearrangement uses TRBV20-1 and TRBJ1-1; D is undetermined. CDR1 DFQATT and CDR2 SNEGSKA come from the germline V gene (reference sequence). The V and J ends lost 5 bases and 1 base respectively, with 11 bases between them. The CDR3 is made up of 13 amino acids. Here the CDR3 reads CSADGRGNTEAFF. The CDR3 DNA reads TGCAGTGCTGACGGACGGGGGAACACTGAAGCTTTCTTT.

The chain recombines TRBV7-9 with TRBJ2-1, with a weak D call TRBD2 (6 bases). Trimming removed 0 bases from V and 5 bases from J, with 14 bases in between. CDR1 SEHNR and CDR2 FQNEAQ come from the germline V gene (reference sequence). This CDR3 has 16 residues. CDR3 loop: CASSLADGGRHNEQFF. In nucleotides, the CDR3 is TGTGCCAGCAGCTTAGCCGACGGGGGACGCCACAATGAGCAGTTCTTC. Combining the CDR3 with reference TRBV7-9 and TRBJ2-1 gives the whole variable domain DTGVSQNPRHKITKRGQNVTFRCDPISEHNRLYWYRQTLGQGPEFLTYFQNEAQLEKSRLLSDRFSAERPKGSFSTLEIQRTEQGDSAMYLCASSLADGGRHNEQFFGPGTRLTVL.

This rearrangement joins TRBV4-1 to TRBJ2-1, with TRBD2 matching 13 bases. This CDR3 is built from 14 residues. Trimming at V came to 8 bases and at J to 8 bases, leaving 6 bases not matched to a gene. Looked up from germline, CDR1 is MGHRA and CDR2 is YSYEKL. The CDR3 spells CASQGLAGVDEQFF. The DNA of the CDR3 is TGCGCCAGCCAAGGACTAGCGGGAGTGGATGAGCAGTTCTTC.

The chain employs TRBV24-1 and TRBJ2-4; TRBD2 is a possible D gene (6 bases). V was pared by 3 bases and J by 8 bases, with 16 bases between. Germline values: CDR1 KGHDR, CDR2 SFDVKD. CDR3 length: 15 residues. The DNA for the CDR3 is TGTGCCACCAGTGATACCCGGGGGAACACAGACATTCAGTACTTC. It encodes CATSDTRGNTDIQYF.